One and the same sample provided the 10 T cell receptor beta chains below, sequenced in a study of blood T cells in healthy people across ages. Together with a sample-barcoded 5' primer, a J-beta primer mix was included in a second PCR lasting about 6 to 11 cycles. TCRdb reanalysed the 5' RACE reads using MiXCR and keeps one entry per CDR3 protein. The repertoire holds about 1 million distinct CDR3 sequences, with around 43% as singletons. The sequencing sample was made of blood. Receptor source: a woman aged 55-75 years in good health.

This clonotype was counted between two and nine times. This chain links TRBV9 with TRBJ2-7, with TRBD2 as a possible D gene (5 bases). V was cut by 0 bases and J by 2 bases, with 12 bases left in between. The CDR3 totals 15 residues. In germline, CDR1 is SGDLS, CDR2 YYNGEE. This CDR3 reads CASSVDRGSAYEQYF. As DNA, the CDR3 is TGTGCCAGCAGCGTAGATAGAGGGTCAGCCTACGAGCAGTACTTC. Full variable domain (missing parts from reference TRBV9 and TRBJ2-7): DSGVTQTPKHLITATGQRVTLRCSPRSGDLSVYWYQQSLDQGLQFLIQYYNGEERAKGNILERFSAQQFPDLHSELNLSSLELGDSALYFCASSVDRGSAYEQYFGPGTRLTVT.

The CDR3 loop is CASRLAGGLGEQYF. The CDR3 DNA is TGTGCCAGCAGGCTAGCGGGAGGTCTGGGCGAGCAGTACTTC. The chain couples TRBV12-3 or TRBV12-4 to TRBJ2-7; TRBD2 matches 11 bases. Losses at the gene ends were 6 bases for V and 6 bases for J; bases not matched to a gene: 7. This CDR3 is built from 14 residues.

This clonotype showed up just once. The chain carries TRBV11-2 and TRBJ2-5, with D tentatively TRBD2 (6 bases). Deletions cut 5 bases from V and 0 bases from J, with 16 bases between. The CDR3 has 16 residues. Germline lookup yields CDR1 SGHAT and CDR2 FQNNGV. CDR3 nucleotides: TGTGCCAGCAGCCGGGGCGGGAAAGGGCACCAAGAGACCCAGTACTTC. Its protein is CASSRGGKGHQETQYF.

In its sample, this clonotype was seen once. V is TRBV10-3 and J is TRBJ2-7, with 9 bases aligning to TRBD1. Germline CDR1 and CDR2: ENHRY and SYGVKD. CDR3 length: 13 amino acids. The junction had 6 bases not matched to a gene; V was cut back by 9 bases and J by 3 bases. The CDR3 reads CAMGQGKDYEQYF. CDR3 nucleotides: TGTGCCATGGGACAGGGAAAGGACTACGAGCAGTACTTC.

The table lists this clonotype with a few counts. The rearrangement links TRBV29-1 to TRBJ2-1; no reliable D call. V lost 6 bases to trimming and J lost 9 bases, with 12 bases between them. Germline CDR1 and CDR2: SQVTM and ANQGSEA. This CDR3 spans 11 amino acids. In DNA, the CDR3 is TGCAGCGTGGATGAGTCAAGTGAGCAGTTCTTC. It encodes CSVDESSEQFF.

CDR3 sequence reads: CSASKTSGSLEAETQYF. DNA of the CDR3: TGCAGTGCTAGTAAGACTAGCGGGAGCCTCGAGGCAGAGACCCAGTACTTC. V gene TRBV20-1 combines with J gene TRBJ2-5, with TRBD2 identical over 12 bases. Germline loops: CDR1 DFQATT, CDR2 SNEGSKA (reference sequence). The V gene end was trimmed by 3 bases and the J gene end by 4 bases; junction bases not matched to a gene: 12. This CDR3 spans 17 amino acids.

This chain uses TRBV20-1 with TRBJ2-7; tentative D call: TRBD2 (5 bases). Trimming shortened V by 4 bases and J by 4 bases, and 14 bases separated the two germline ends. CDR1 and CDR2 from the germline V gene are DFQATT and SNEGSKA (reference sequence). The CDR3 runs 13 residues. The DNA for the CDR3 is TGCAGTGCTACCCTTCTTCGCGGGTACGAGCAGTACTTC. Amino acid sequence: CSATLLRGYEQYF.

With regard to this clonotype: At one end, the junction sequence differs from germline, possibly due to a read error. This CDR3 reads CVSSPGLAGVGTQYF. The CDR3 region has the DNA TGTGTCAGCAGCCCGGGACTAGCGGGAGTGGGAACGCAGTATTTT. The rearrangement links TRBV12-3 or TRBV12-4 to TRBJ2-3; TRBD2 agrees at 14 bases. The CDR3 extends over 15 amino acids.

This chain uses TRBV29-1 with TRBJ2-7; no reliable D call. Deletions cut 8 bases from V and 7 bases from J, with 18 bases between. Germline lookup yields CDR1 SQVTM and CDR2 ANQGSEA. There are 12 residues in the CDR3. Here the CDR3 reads CSNAGVDNEQYF. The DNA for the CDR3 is TGCAGCAACGCTGGGGTCGACAATGAGCAGTACTTC.

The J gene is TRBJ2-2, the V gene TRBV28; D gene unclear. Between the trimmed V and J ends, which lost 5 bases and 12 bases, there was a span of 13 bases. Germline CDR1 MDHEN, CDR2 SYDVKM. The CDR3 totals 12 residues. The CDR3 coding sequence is TGTGCCAGCAGTCCACCCCATCGGCAGCTGTTTTTT. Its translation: CASSPPHRQLFF.